Below are 30 T cell receptor beta chains sequenced from a single sample in a study of shared clonotypes between healthy human individuals. Sequencing used immunoSEQ multiplex PCR; TCRdb keeps in-frame clones, though not all of them. This repertoire shows 2 million to 2.5 million clones, around 90% found once; its top ten account for 0.3% to 0.4%. The sequenced sample was naive CD4+ T cells from PBMCs. Subset meaning: CD45RA+ positively selected. The source is a man aged 18 to 30 in good health. Some clones in this sample may be carry-over from other donors' samples.

Notes on this clone: Other DNA sequences from this sample encode an identical CDR3 as well. This rearrangement joins TRBV28 to TRBJ2-1; tentative D call: TRBD2 (6 bases). CDR1 is MDHEN, CDR2 SYDVKM, per germline. The CDR3 covers 12 residues. Trimming stripped 2 bases from V and 9 bases from J, with 8 bases between. In nucleotides, the CDR3 is TGTGCCAGCAGTTTAGGGGGGAGTGAGCAGTTCTTC. Protein: CASSLGGSEQFF.

The sample holds one count of this clone. V is TRBV15 and J is TRBJ1-3; perhaps TRBD1 as D (6 bases). The CDR3 is made up of 16 amino acids. Trimming removed 7 bases from V and 0 bases from J, with 16 bases in between. Germline V gene lookup returns CDR1 LNHNV and CDR2 YYDKDF (reference sequence). The CDR3 DNA sequence: TGTGCCACCACCCCGGGGGGCTCCCACTCTGGAAACACCATATATTTT. It specifies CATTPGGSHSGNTIYF.

This clone was found once. At the DNA level, this CDR3 is encoded by other sequences in the same sample as well. The CDR3 loop is CASSYSGGNTEAFF. Written as DNA, the CDR3 is TGTGCCAGCAGTTACTCGGGCGGGAACACTGAAGCTTTCTTT. The chain carries TRBV6-5 and TRBJ1-1, with D hard to call. The CDR3 runs to 14 residues. V lost 0 bases and J 1 base, leaving 6 bases between the germline ends. Germline V CDR1 and CDR2: MNHEY, SVGAGI.

CDR3 nucleotides: TGTGCCAGCAGTTTGTTCGGGAGGGACACAGATACGCAGTATTTT. Its translation: CASSLFGRDTDTQYF. The chain has TRBV28 and TRBJ2-3, with 8 bases aligning to TRBD2. The CDR3 runs 15 residues. Trimming took 3 bases from V and 2 from J; bases not matched to a gene: 4. Germline V lookup: CDR1 MDHEN, CDR2 SYDVKM. The entire variable domain, with the rest obtained from reference TRBV28 and TRBJ2-3, is as follows: DVKVTQSSRYLVKRTGEKVFLECVQDMDHENMFWYRQDPGLGLRLIYFSYDVKMKEKGDIPEGYSVSREKKERFSLILESASTNQTSMYLCASSLFGRDTDTQYFGPGTRLTVL.

This clone was seen only a few times. The J gene is TRBJ2-3, the V gene TRBV2, with TRBD2 matching over 14 bases. Germline V gene data show CDR1 as SNHLY and CDR2 as FYNNEI. V dropped 6 bases and J dropped 14; count of bases not matched to a gene: 10. The CDR3 covers 14 residues. In DNA form, the CDR3 reads TGTGCCAGCAGCTCCCGCGGGACTAGCGGGAGTAGGTATTTT. Translated: CASSSRGTSGSRYF.

The chain is built from TRBV27 and TRBJ2-7; D not certain. Germline lookup yields CDR1 MNHEY and CDR2 SMNVEV (reference sequence). The CDR3 contains 15 residues. The V and J ends lost 6 bases and 1 base respectively, with 16 bases between them. In nucleotides, the CDR3 is TGTGCCAGCAGCCCGACCCCTATAAGGTCCTACGAGCAGTACTTC. Its translation is CASSPTPIRSYEQYF.

The rearrangement joins TRBV5-1 to TRBJ2-1, with D unresolved. The CDR3 spans 15 residues. The germline gives CDR1 SGHRS, CDR2 YFSETQ. The V end was cut by 0 bases, the J end by 10 bases, with 17 bases between. The chain's CDR3 is CASSLGISGHREQFF. CDR3 DNA sequence: TGCGCCAGCAGCTTGGGTATATCTGGGCACCGAGAGCAGTTCTTC.

The chain has TRBV2 and TRBJ2-7; D might be TRBD1 or TRBD2, each matching 5 bases. The germline V gene encodes CDR1 SNHLY and CDR2 FYNNEI. This CDR3 has 16 residues. The V gene lost 11 bases and the J gene lost 6 bases, with 29 bases spanning the gap. The CDR3 region is CAGLPDGTEISGEQYF. The DNA for the CDR3 is TGTGCCGGATTACCGGACGGGACCGAAATCTCGGGCGAGCAGTACTTC.

The chain is built from TRBV10-3 and TRBJ2-2; D gene uncertain. Trimming shortened V by 0 bases and J by 7 bases, and 3 bases separated the two germline ends. This CDR3 region has 12 residues. The germline CDR1 and CDR2 sequences are ENHRY and SYGVKD. This chain's CDR3 is CAISESRGELFF. The CDR3 DNA sequence: TGTGCCATCAGTGAGTCTCGCGGGGAGCTGTTTTTT.

This chain joins TRBV6-6 and TRBJ1-4; D possibly corresponds to TRBD1 (6 bases). The length of the CDR3 is 13 residues. Germline V CDR1 and CDR2: MNHNY, SVGAGI (reference sequence). V shed 8 bases and J shed 5 bases, with 12 bases lying between them. CDR3 protein: CASATGTNEKLFF. The CDR3 bases are TGTGCCAGCGCCACAGGGACGAATGAAAAACTGTTTTTT.

V is TRBV19 and J is TRBJ2-1; 8 positions agree with TRBD2. CDR3 length: 15 amino acids. The germline V gene has CDR1 LNHDA and CDR2 SQIVND (reference sequence). Trimming cost V 6 bases and J 3 bases; bases outside gene matches: 7. CDR3 residues: CASRFRSGVYNEQFF. The CDR3 DNA sequence: TGTGCCAGTAGGTTTCGTAGCGGGGTCTACAATGAGCAGTTCTTC.

The J gene is TRBJ2-3, the V gene TRBV11-2; 8 nucleotides match TRBD2. The CDR3 loop spans 16 amino acids. J was trimmed by 0 bases and V by 4 bases; bases with no gene match: 6. CDR1 and CDR2 from the germline V gene are SGHAT and FQNNGV. The CDR3 protein is CASSYTSGGSTDTQYF. The CDR3 region has the DNA TGTGCCAGCAGCTACACGAGCGGGGGAAGCACAGATACGCAGTATTTT.

The chain combines TRBV18 with TRBJ1-5, with D possibly TRBD1 on 6 matching bases. The germline CDR1 and CDR2 sequences are KGHSH and LQKENI. The V gene lost 6 bases and the J gene lost 0 bases, with 15 bases spanning the gap. This CDR3 is 16 amino acids long. This CDR3 is CASSPTTGYSNQPQHF. Written as DNA, the CDR3 is TGTGCCAGCTCGCCAACGACAGGATATAGCAATCAGCCCCAGCATTTT.

This rearrangement joins TRBV30 to TRBJ1-5; D ambiguous. The length of the CDR3 is 13 residues. The V end was cut by 5 bases, the J end by 0 bases, with 8 bases between. Germline CDR1 GTSNPN, CDR2 SVGIG (reference sequence). The CDR3 here is CAWGRSSNQPQHF. CDR3 bases: TGTGCCTGGGGCAGGAGTAGCAATCAGCCCCAGCATTTT. The entire variable domain, with the rest obtained from reference TRBV30 and TRBJ1-5, is as follows: SQTIHQWPATLVQPVGSPLSLECTVEGTSNPNLYWYRQAAGRGLQLLFYSVGIGQISSEVPQNLSASRPQDRQFILSSKKLLLSDSGFYLCAWGRSSNQPQHFGDGTRLSIL.

V gene TRBV7-3 combines with J gene TRBJ1-1; 7 bases line up with TRBD1. V trimming: 5 bases; J trimming: 3 bases; junction bases outside the gene matches: 6. The CDR3 totals 14 residues. The germline V gene has CDR1 SGHTA and CDR2 FQGTGA. The CDR3 here is CASSPGGGHTEAFF. The DNA of the CDR3 is TGTGCCAGCAGCCCCGGAGGGGGCCACACTGAAGCTTTCTTT. Combining the CDR3 with reference TRBV7-3 and TRBJ1-1 gives the whole variable domain GAGVSQTPSNKVTEKGKYVELRCDPISGHTALYWYRQSLGQGPEFLIYFQGTGAADDSGLPNDRFFAVRPEGSVSTLKIQRTERGDSAVYLCASSPGGGHTEAFFGQGTRLTVV.

The V gene is TRBV9, the J gene TRBJ2-2; 8 bases fit TRBD2. This CDR3 has 17 amino acids. Per the germline V gene, CDR1 is SGDLS and CDR2 is YYNGEE. V gave up 0 bases and J gave up 0 bases; unmatched junction bases: 4. The CDR3 DNA reads as TGTGCCAGCAGCGTAGGTTTCGGGAGGGCGAACACCGGGGAGCTGTTTTTT. This gives the protein CASSVGFGRANTGELFF.

The chain recombines TRBV5-1 with TRBJ2-5; TRBD2 might be the D (5 bases). This CDR3 is built from 14 residues. Germline values: CDR1 SGHRS, CDR2 YFSETQ. Trimming took 4 bases from V and 1 from J, leaving 11 bases between them. CDR3 coding DNA: TGCGCCAGCAGCCGACAACGGGGCCAAGAGACCCAGTACTTC. Translating it yields CASSRQRGQETQYF.

This clone occurred a few times. The rearrangement uses TRBV5-4 and TRBJ1-1; 8 bases are a match to TRBD1. Per the germline V gene, CDR1 is SGHNT and CDR2 is YYREEE (reference sequence). This CDR3 has 14 residues. The ends lost 4 bases at V and 10 bases at J; junction bases unmatched: 12. For the CDR3, the DNA is TGTGCCAGCAGCCCGCCGGGACAGGAGTGGGGAGCTTTCTTT. The encoded protein is CASSPPGQEWGAFF.

This clone came up a few times. Distinct nucleotide sequences in the sample also encode this CDR3. The chain combines TRBV5-4 with TRBJ2-1; TRBD2 agrees at 7 bases. The length of the CDR3 is 14 residues. Germline V gene sequence: CDR1 SGHNT, CDR2 YYREEE (reference sequence). The V and J ends lost 0 bases and 3 bases, in that order; junction bases with no gene match: 0. Here the CDR3 reads CASSLGTSYNEQFF. The CDR3 region has the DNA TGTGCCAGCAGCTTGGGGACTAGCTACAATGAGCAGTTCTTC.

About this clone itself: Other DNA sequences from this sample encode an identical CDR3 as well. This chain uses TRBV6-5 with TRBJ1-2, with 7 bases aligning to TRBD1. V gave up 5 bases and J gave up 4 bases; unmatched junction bases: 4. Germline CDR1 is MNHEY and CDR2 is SVGAGI. The length of the CDR3 is 13 residues. The CDR3 reads CASSGRGPYGYTF. The CDR3 bases are TGTGCCAGCAGTGGTAGGGGGCCCTATGGCTACACCTTC.

The chain uses TRBV9 and TRBJ2-3; D remains ambiguous. The germline V gene has CDR1 SGDLS and CDR2 YYNGEE. The CDR3 consists of 13 residues. Trimming stripped 4 bases from V and 1 base from J, with 7 bases between. CDR3 loop: CASSLLGTDTQYF. CDR3 coding DNA: TGTGCCAGCAGCCTCTTGGGCACAGATACGCAGTATTTT.

V and J are TRBV29-1 and TRBJ2-1; D might be TRBD1 (6 bases). The CDR3 has 14 amino acids. Between the trimmed V and J ends, which lost 4 bases and 6 bases, there was a span of 16 bases. Per germline, CDR1 SQVTM and CDR2 ANQGSEA. The CDR3 coding sequence is TGCAGCGTTGGAGGGTGGGGGCAAGGCAATGAGCAGTTCTTC. Protein: CSVGGWGQGNEQFF.

This chain joins TRBV27 and TRBJ2-4, with a possible D match to TRBD2 (6 bases). The CDR3 runs to 16 residues. V shed 2 bases and J shed 2 bases, with 13 bases lying between them. Germline V gene data show CDR1 as MNHEY and CDR2 as SMNVEV (reference sequence). CDR3 protein: CASSLRGSGSKNIQYF. CDR3 DNA sequence: TGTGCCAGCAGTTTACGGGGGAGTGGGTCCAAAAACATTCAGTACTTC.

CDR3 bases: TGTGCCAGCAGCTCCCCCCCGGGATCAGCGGGAGGAACCGAGCAGTACTTC. This codes for CASSSPPGSAGGTEQYF. The chain employs TRBV7-2 and TRBJ2-7; the match to TRBD2 covers 9 bases. The CDR3 is 17 amino acids. The V and J ends lost 4 bases and 6 bases, in that order; junction bases with no gene match: 16. Germline-derived CDR1 and CDR2 are SGHTA and FQGNSA.

With regard to this clone: Other DNA sequences from this sample encode an identical CDR3 as well. V is TRBV2 and J is TRBJ2-7; 9 bases are a match to TRBD2. Trimming cost V 4 bases and J 1 base; bases outside gene matches: 2. There are 14 residues in the CDR3. Germline assignment: CDR1 SNHLY and CDR2 FYNNEI. In DNA form, the CDR3 reads TGTGCCAGCAGTGGTCTAGCGGGGTCCTACGAGCAGTACTTC. This sequence encodes CASSGLAGSYEQYF.

Turning to this clone: Other DNA sequences in the sample encode the same CDR3. The genes are TRBV30 and TRBJ2-3; no firm D call. Looked up from germline, CDR1 is GTSNPN and CDR2 is SVGIG (reference sequence). Trimming cost V 0 bases and J 5 bases, with 3 bases left between them. The CDR3 is 11 amino acids. The CDR3 coding sequence is TGTGCCTGGAGTGTTAGAGATACGCAGTATTTT. Its translation is CAWSVRDTQYF.

The rearrangement joins TRBV28 to TRBJ2-2; 10 nucleotides align to TRBD1. Unmatched junction bases numbered 4, after V lost 8 bases and J lost 1 base. The CDR3 is 15 amino acids. Looked up from germline, CDR1 is MDHEN and CDR2 is SYDVKM. The CDR3 spells CASGGTGVNTGELFF. The DNA for the CDR3 is TGTGCCAGCGGTGGGACAGGGGTGAACACCGGGGAGCTGTTTTTT.

This rearrangement joins TRBV28 to TRBJ1-4, with D unresolved. Germline V lookup: CDR1 MDHEN, CDR2 SYDVKM. V was cut by 4 bases and J by 4 bases, with 10 bases left in between. This CDR3 has 14 residues. The CDR3 DNA follows: TGTGCCAGCAGTTCCTCGGAGCTTAATGAAAAACTGTTTTTT. It translates to CASSSSELNEKLFF.

On this clone itself: This CDR3 is also generated by other DNA sequences in the sample. The J gene is TRBJ1-4, the V gene TRBV5-1; D uncertain. V lost 4 bases to trimming and J lost 0 bases, with 10 bases between them. The CDR3 has 15 residues. Germline V gives CDR1 SGHRS, CDR2 YFSETQ. The CDR3: CASSSGRPTNEKLFF. CDR3 sequence (DNA): TGCGCCAGCAGCAGCGGGCGACCAACTAATGAAAAACTGTTTTTT. The full variable domain, completed using reference TRBV5-1 and TRBJ1-4, is KAGVTQTPRYLIKTRGQQVTLSCSPISGHRSVSWYQQTPGQGLQFLFEYFSETQRNKGNFPGRFSGRQFSNSRSEMNVSTLELGDSALYLCASSSGRPTNEKLFFGSGTQLSVL.

The chain employs TRBV6-5 and TRBJ1-5, with a tentative D call TRBD1 (5 bases). The germline CDR1 and CDR2 sequences are MNHEY and SVGAGI. The CDR3 has 14 residues. V was clipped by 0 bases and J by 6 bases, with 9 bases between them. CDR3: CASSYSGTGQPQHF. The CDR3, as DNA: TGTGCCAGCAGTTACTCAGGGACCGGTCAGCCCCAGCATTTT.